This passage covers 17 T cell receptor beta chains from one sample sequenced in a study of beta chain features in type 1 diabetes. General study results and limits: Moderately but significantly shorter TCRB CDR3s were found in Type 1 diabetes patients in all four CD4+ subsets.

Isolated RNA was reverse transcribed in full, so expressed TCRB transcripts were sequenced. Sequencing used immunoSEQ multiplex PCR; TCRdb keeps in-frame clones, though not all of them. The table records over 600,000 clones, 12% of them present only once. No antigen is known for these receptors. Sequenced material: naive CD4+ T cells from blood. Receptor source: a man aged 25-45 years with type 1 diabetes.

This clone was seen only a few times. The gene calls are TRBV5-1 and TRBJ1-5; TRBD1 agrees at 8 bases. CDR3 length: 16 amino acids. Germline V CDR1 and CDR2: SGHRS, YFSETQ. With V trimmed by 2 bases and J by 7 bases, 11 bases remained unmatched. The CDR3 bases are TGCGCCAGCAGCTTAGATGGCAGGGGGCTGGGACAGCCCCAGCATTTT. Translating gives CASSLDGRGLGQPQHF.

The V call is TRBV2, the J call TRBJ1-2; D gene uncertain. The CDR3 has 15 residues. The V end was cut by 5 bases, the J end by 0 bases, with 13 bases between. Per germline, CDR1 SNHLY and CDR2 FYNNEI. The CDR3 sequence is CASSPMERPNYGYTF. CDR3 DNA: TGTGCCAGCAGTCCAATGGAGAGGCCTAACTATGGCTACACCTTC.

This clone was seen only a few times. J is TRBJ2-5 and V is TRBV27; D ambiguous. The CDR3 spans 19 residues. The germline V and J ends were trimmed by 0 bases and 0 bases, with 20 bases remaining between them. Germline CDR1 reads MNHEY; CDR2 reads SMNVEV (reference sequence). This CDR3 reads CASSLSELGVPEYQETQYF. The CDR3 DNA is TGTGCCAGCAGTTTATCGGAATTAGGAGTACCCGAGTACCAAGAGACCCAGTACTTC.

The chain recombines TRBV27 with TRBJ1-1; D ambiguous. V lost 1 base to trimming and J lost 4 bases, with 10 bases between them. Germline V lookup: CDR1 MNHEY, CDR2 SMNVEV (reference sequence). The CDR3 runs to 14 residues. CDR3 bases: TGTGCCAGCAGTTTATTTTGGGGAGTCACTGAAGCTTTCTTT. Protein: CASSLFWGVTEAFF.

This clone was seen a handful of times. CDR3 sequence: CASSQDSTGTYNEQFF. The CDR3 bases are TGTGCCAGCAGCCAAGATAGCACAGGGACTTACAATGAGCAGTTCTTC. The V call is TRBV4-2, the J call TRBJ2-1; the D gene could be TRBD1 or TRBD2 (6 bases each). In germline, CDR1 is LGHNA, CDR2 YNFKEQ. The CDR3 sequence is 16 residues long. V lost 0 bases, J lost 4 bases, and 13 bases lay in between.

The chain has TRBV25-1 and TRBJ2-7; no definite D call. This CDR3 has 12 residues. Germline CDR1 is MGHDK and CDR2 is SYGVNS. V was shortened by 3 bases and J by 5 bases, with 8 bases between the two germline ends. The CDR3: CASSDPPDEQYF. The CDR3 DNA sequence: TGTGCCAGCAGTGACCCTCCGGACGAGCAGTACTTC.

This clone has only a few counts. This chain links TRBV10-3 with TRBJ2-4; 9 nucleotides agree with TRBD1. V shed 4 bases, J shed 2 bases, and the junction held 3 bases outside the gene matches. The CDR3 sequence is 15 residues long. Per germline, CDR1 ENHRY and CDR2 SYGVKD. This CDR3 reads CAISAGQGTKNIQYF. In nucleotides, the CDR3 is TGTGCCATCAGTGCAGGACAGGGGACCAAAAACATTCAGTACTTC.

This clone was detected only a few times. V and J are TRBV28 and TRBJ2-7, with 8 bases identical to TRBD1. CDR3 size: 13 residues. With V trimmed by 9 bases and J by 2 bases, 6 bases remained unmatched. From germline, CDR1 is MDHEN and CDR2 SYDVKM. The CDR3 reads CASGQGGPYEQYF. The DNA for the CDR3 is TGTGCCAGTGGACAGGGAGGTCCCTACGAGCAGTACTTC.

This clone has just a few counts. The J gene is TRBJ1-6, the V gene TRBV18; D possibly corresponds to TRBD1 (5 bases). V was clipped by 6 bases and J by 8 bases, with 20 bases between them. The CDR3 has 16 amino acids. The germline V gene has CDR1 KGHSH and CDR2 LQKENI. The CDR3 sequence: CASSPRHGAVDSPLHF. DNA for the CDR3: TGTGCCAGCTCCCCTCGACACGGGGCTGTTGATTCACCCCTCCACTTT.

The chain recombines TRBV18 with TRBJ2-2, with 9 positions matching TRBD1. V shed 3 bases and J 5 bases; nucleotides not matched to a gene: 4. Germline CDR1 and CDR2: KGHSH and LQKENI. This CDR3 has 15 amino acids. The CDR3 loop reads CASSPGQGRTGELFF. For the CDR3, the DNA is TGTGCCAGCTCACCGGGACAGGGTCGAACCGGGGAGCTGTTTTTT.

The chain links TRBV7-2 to TRBJ2-7; 10 nucleotides match TRBD1. The trim removed 0 bases at V and 4 bases at J, leaving 6 bases unmatched. This CDR3 has 16 amino acids. Germline CDR1 SGHTA, CDR2 FQGNSA. CDR3 nucleotides: TGTGCCAGCAGCTTAGCGGGCTGGGACAGGGGATACGAGCAGTACTTC. Encoded protein: CASSLAGWDRGYEQYF.

This clone was seen more than once but under ten times. V usage is TRBV7-2 and J usage is TRBJ1-5; D not resolved. V was cut by 2 bases and J by 2 bases, with 7 bases left in between. The CDR3 contains 14 residues. In germline, CDR1 is SGHTA, CDR2 FQGNSA. The CDR3 spells CASSLTQGNQPQHF. Written as DNA, the CDR3 is TGTGCCAGCAGCTTAACCCAGGGCAATCAGCCCCAGCATTTT. Full variable domain (remainder filled in from reference TRBV7-2 and TRBJ1-5): GAGVSQSPSNKVTEKGKDVELRCDPISGHTALYWYRQSLGQGLEFLIYFQGNSAPDKSGLPSDRFSAERTGGSVSTLTIQRTQQEDSAVYLCASSLTQGNQPQHFGDGTRLSIL.

The chain couples TRBV5-6 to TRBJ1-5, with D tentatively TRBD1 (5 bases). V gave up 0 bases and J gave up 2 bases, with 6 bases separating them. From germline, CDR1 is SGHDT and CDR2 YYEEEE. The CDR3 spans 14 residues. As DNA, the CDR3 is TGTGCCAGCAGCTTGGGGGGCGGCAATCAGCCCCAGCATTTT. Amino acids: CASSLGGGNQPQHF.

The V and J genes are TRBV15 and TRBJ2-7; D is undetermined. CDR1 and CDR2 (germline): LNHNV, YYDKDF (reference sequence). Trimming left V 1 base short and J 2 bases short, with 9 bases between. The CDR3 is made up of 14 amino acids. The CDR3 sequence is CATSRAPRTYEQYF. CDR3 nucleotides: TGTGCCACCAGCAGAGCCCCCAGGACCTACGAGCAGTACTTC.

This clone was recorded a few times. The chain combines TRBV19 with TRBJ2-1; D is ambiguous. Germline V lookup: CDR1 LNHDA, CDR2 SQIVND (reference sequence). The V end was cut by 7 bases, the J end by 0 bases, with 13 bases between. This CDR3 is 15 amino acids long. The CDR3 nucleotides are TGTGCCAGTACCCGGACGGAGAGCTCCTACAATGAGCAGTTCTTC. Translation gives CASTRTESSYNEQFF.

The chain has TRBV11-1 and TRBJ2-1, with unresolved D. CDR1 is SGHAT, CDR2 FQDESV, per germline (reference sequence). The CDR3 sequence is 11 residues long. Trimming removed 5 bases at V and 5 bases at J, with 4 bases between. The CDR3: CASSADNEQFF. The CDR3 DNA reads as TGTGCCAGCAGCGCAGACAATGAGCAGTTCTTC. Variable domain in full (rest from reference TRBV11-1 and TRBJ2-1): EAEVAQSPRYKITEKSQAVAFWCDPISGHATLYWYRQILGQGPELLVQFQDESVVDDSQLPKDRFSAERLKGVDSTLKIQPAELGDSAMYLCASSADNEQFFGPGTRLTVL.

J is TRBJ2-3 and V is TRBV29-1; 10 positions agree with TRBD2. The germline gives CDR1 SQVTM, CDR2 ANQGSEA. The CDR3 contains 15 residues. The J segment lost 2 bases and the V segment lost 4 bases, leaving 6 bases of the junction unmatched. CDR3 nucleotides: TGCAGCGTTGTAGCGGGGGGACATCTCACAGATACGCAGTATTTT. Translation gives CSVVAGGHLTDTQYF.